A selection of T cell receptor beta chains follows, all from one sample in a study of patients and donors after allogeneic stem cell transplantation. TCRdb reanalysed the RT-PCR reads using MiXCR and keeps one entry per CDR3 protein. Of 150,000 to 250,000 distinct CDR3 sequences in the sample, around two fifths were seen once. What was sequenced was blood, either unsorted or a sorted T cell fraction (not recorded which). Source of these receptors: a human donor who was either an allogeneic HSCT recipient or a stem cell or donor lymphocyte infusion donor (not recorded which). It is not recorded whose cells these are; they may come from a transplant donor. CDR3s include the opening cysteine and the closing phenylalanine or tryptophan. A D gene is named only where the DNA matches it firmly. Clone size is stated in some rows and not others, as once, few, many or a class when expanded.

d_gene	v_gene	abundance	j_gene	CDR3nt	CDR3aa
-	TRBV5-5	-	TRBJ1-1	TGTGCCAGCAGCTTGTTGGCAGGGAACACTGAAGCTTTCTTT	CASSLLAGNTEAFF
TRBD2	TRBV5-1	few	TRBJ2-1	TGCGCCAGCAGCCCCTCGGGACTAGCGACTTACAATGAGCAGTTCTTC	CASSPSGLATYNEQFF
-	TRBV5-1	-	TRBJ2-5	TGCGCCAGCAGCCACGGGGCCGATCCTTCGGAGACCCAGTACTTC	CASSHGADPSETQYF
TRBD2	TRBV6-1	-	TRBJ2-7	TGTGCCAGCAGTGAATGGGGGACTAGCCCGAGAATGTCCTACGAGCAGTACTTC	CASSEWGTSPRMSYEQYF
-	TRBV12-3/TRBV12-4	-	TRBJ1-2	TGTGCCAGCAGTTCCACAGATAACTATGGCTACACCTTC	CASSSTDNYGYTF
TRBD2	TRBV4-2	-	TRBJ2-2	TGTGCCAGCAGCCCTTACCTCCCGGGACTAGCGGGAGCCCCCGGGGAGCTGTTTTTT	CASSPYLPGLAGAPGELFF
-	TRBV28	few	TRBJ1-2	TGTGCCAGCTCACCCGGGGGCTATGGCTACACCTTC	CASSPGGYGYTF
-	TRBV7-2	-	TRBJ1-6	TGTGCCAGCAGCTTAAAACAGATCAATTCACCCCTCCACTTT	CASSLKQINSPLHF
TRBD1	TRBV19	few	TRBJ1-2	TGTGCCAGTAGCCCCAGGGGGCTAATACGCGGCTACACCTTC	CASSPRGLIRGYTF
-	TRBV29-1	few	TRBJ1-2	TGCAGCGTTCGGACAGTTAACTATGGCTACACCTTC	CSVRTVNYGYTF
-	TRBV7-8	-	TRBJ1-5	TGTGCCAGCACCCCGATAGCGGTAGGGCAGCCCCAGCATTTT	CASTPIAVGQPQHF
-	TRBV4-1	-	TRBJ2-5	TGCGCCAGCAGTCCTTTCTCGGTGGGAGAGACCCAGTACTTC	CASSPFSVGETQYF
TRBD1	TRBV6-2/TRBV6-3	-	TRBJ1-4	TGTGCCAGCAGTGCGCCGGGACAGAGGTTTTTT	CASSAPGQRFF
TRBD2	TRBV5-1	-	TRBJ2-1	TGCGCCAGCAGCTTGGCTACTAGCGGGAGGGACAATGAGCAGTTCTTC	CASSLATSGRDNEQFF
TRBD1	TRBV12-3/TRBV12-4	once	TRBJ2-7	TGTGCCAGCAGGACAGGGAACTTGGACTACGAGCAGTACTTC	CASRTGNLDYEQYF
TRBD2	TRBV4-3	-	TRBJ2-1	TGCGCCAGCAGCCAAACGGCTAGCGGGTACAATGAGCAGTTCTTC	CASSQTASGYNEQFF
-	TRBV7-3	few	TRBJ2-2	TGTGCCAGCAGCTTATCAGGGAACACCGGGGAGCTGTTTTTT	CASSLSGNTGELFF
-	TRBV12-3/TRBV12-4	few	TRBJ1-1	TGTGCCAGCAGTTTTGTTGCGGCAGAAGCTTTCTTT	CASSFVAAEAFF
-	TRBV12-3/TRBV12-4	few	TRBJ2-7	TGTGCCAGCAGGTACAGGGATTACGAGCAGTACTTC	CASRYRDYEQYF
-	TRBV2	-	TRBJ1-2	TGTGCCAGCAGTGGGGGGCGAAACTATGGCTACACCTTC	CASSGGRNYGYTF
-	TRBV12-3/TRBV12-4	-	TRBJ1-2	TGTGCCAGCGCCGACTACTCCTATGGCTACACCTTC	CASADYSYGYTF
-	TRBV5-6	once	TRBJ2-7	TGTGCCAGCAGCTTGGTCGGGCCATACGAGCAGTACTTC	CASSLVGPYEQYF
-	TRBV5-6	-	TRBJ1-4	TGTGCCAGCAGCTTGGAGGGGCGAAATGAAAAACTGTTTTTT	CASSLEGRNEKLFF
-	TRBV3-1	-	TRBJ1-4	TGTGCCAGCACCTCGTCAGAAACTAATGAAAAACTGTTTTTT	CASTSSETNEKLFF
TRBD2	TRBV2	-	TRBJ2-1	TGTGCCAGCAGTGAGCTAGCGGGTCATGAGCAGTTCTTC	CASSELAGHEQFF
TRBD2	TRBV9	-	TRBJ2-1	TGTGCCAGCAGCGTAGTGGGACTAGCGAGCGGCTACAATGAGCAGTTCTTC	CASSVVGLASGYNEQFF
-	TRBV3-1	-	TRBJ1-6	TGTGCCAGCAGCGGACACGACAGGTCGGCGACACCCCTCCACTTT	CASSGHDRSATPLHF
TRBD1	TRBV12-3/TRBV12-4	-	TRBJ2-7	TGTGCCAGCGCGACGGGACAGGGTAACCACGAGCAGTACTTC	CASATGQGNHEQYF
-	TRBV12-3/TRBV12-4	few	TRBJ1-1	TGTGCCACGGGTTCGGGGGCTGAAGCTTTCTTT	CATGSGAEAFF
TRBD1	TRBV24-1	-	TRBJ1-2	TGTGCCACCAGTGAGTCGACAGGGAGGCGAGGCTACACCTTC	CATSESTGRRGYTF
-	TRBV6-2/TRBV6-3	-	TRBJ1-1	TGTGCCAGCAGTTACTCAATGGTGAACACTGAAGCTTTCTTT	CASSYSMVNTEAFF
-	TRBV4-1	few	TRBJ2-7	TGCGCCAGCAGCCAAGTCGGAGTTAGCGCTAACTCCTACGAGCAGTACTTC	CASSQVGVSANSYEQYF
TRBD2	TRBV4-3	-	TRBJ2-1	TGCGCCAGCAGCCAAGATTGGGAAGCGGGAGTAGGTGAGCAGTTCTTC	CASSQDWEAGVGEQFF
-	TRBV5-1	-	TRBJ2-1	TGCGCCAGCAGCTTGTTGGACTTCAAGAGATTATCCTACAATGAGCAGTTCTTC	CASSLLDFKRLSYNEQFF
-	TRBV12-3/TRBV12-4	-	TRBJ1-1	TGTGCCAGCAGTTTAAATGGGAACACTGAAGCTTTCTTT	CASSLNGNTEAFF
TRBD1	TRBV5-6	many	TRBJ1-1	TGTGCCAGCAGTACCGGGACAGGGTTGGTCGAAGCTTTCTTT	CASSTGTGLVEAFF
-	TRBV7-8	once	TRBJ1-5	TGTGCCAGCAGCTTAGGACAGACCCTAAGAAATCAGCCCCAGCATTTT	CASSLGQTLRNQPQHF
-	TRBV6-5	-	TRBJ1-2	TGTGCCAGCAGCGGTTTGCAGGGAGGTGGCTACACCTTC	CASSGLQGGGYTF
TRBD1	TRBV12-3/TRBV12-4	-	TRBJ1-5	TGTGCCAGCGCTGACCTCAGGGGGCGCAATCAGCCCCAGCATTTT	CASADLRGRNQPQHF
TRBD1	TRBV7-8	-	TRBJ2-3	TGTGCCAGCAGCTTAGTACAGGGGGCCAGCACAGATACGCAGTATTTT	CASSLVQGASTDTQYF
-	TRBV3-1	few	TRBJ1-1	TGTGCCAGCAGCCCAGGCCCCGGGTCAATGAACACTGAAGCTTTCTTT	CASSPGPGSMNTEAFF
-	TRBV5-1	-	TRBJ2-3	TGCGCCAGCAGCTTGGATGGTTCCAGCACAGATACGCAGTATTTT	CASSLDGSSTDTQYF
-	TRBV29-1	few	TRBJ1-1	TGCAGCGGCTTTATGACAGACTTTAACACTGAAGCTTTCTTT	CSGFMTDFNTEAFF
-	TRBV7-9	-	TRBJ2-3	TGTGCCAGCAGCTCTCCCTCCGACTTTATCTCTAGCACAGATACGCAGTATTTT	CASSSPSDFISSTDTQYF
TRBD2	TRBV5-4	-	TRBJ2-1	TGTGCCAGCAGCTCGGGAAGCGGGAGGAACAATGAGCAGTTCTTC	CASSSGSGRNNEQFF
TRBD2	TRBV20-1	-	TRBJ2-6	TGCAGTGCGGGACCTAGCGGGAGGCGGTCTGGGGCCAACGTCCTGACTTTC	CSAGPSGRRSGANVLTF
-	TRBV20-1	-	TRBJ1-2	TGCAGTGCTAGGGACAGAGTGTATGGCTACACCTTC	CSARDRVYGYTF
TRBD1	TRBV4-1	-	TRBJ1-1	TGCGCCAGCAGCCACCGACAGGGCCAGCGTGAAGCTTTCTTT	CASSHRQGQREAFF
-	TRBV5-6	few	TRBJ1-5	TGTGCCAGCAGCGAGCAGGGCTTTGGGAATCAGCCCCAGCATTTT	CASSEQGFGNQPQHF
TRBD2	TRBV20-1	few	TRBJ2-1	TGCAGTGCAGTTAGGACTAGCGGGACAAAGAGCTCCTACAATGAGCAGTTCTTC	CSAVRTSGTKSSYNEQFF
TRBD1	TRBV25-1	-	TRBJ1-1	TGTGCCAGCAGTGAATATGGGACAGGGAGTGGTGAAGCTTTCTTT	CASSEYGTGSGEAFF
TRBD1	TRBV20-1	-	TRBJ1-5	TGCAGTGCCAGAGGACCGGGACAGGGGGCGCGAAGCAATCAGCCCCAGCATTTT	CSARGPGQGARSNQPQHF